One sample yielded the 32 T cell receptor beta chains listed below, sequenced in a study of human T cells and chemical hapten exposure (dated by TCRdb to the early 2020s). Unfractionated whole blood was collected in Tempus Blood RNA tubes, and total RNA was extracted from that blood. Library preparation attached unique molecular identifiers to individual cDNA molecules for quantitative, reproducible TCR counting. Using fastp at Q25 and MiXCR, TCRdb reprocessed the public reads and kept productive beta chains. Entries that share a CDR3 protein sequence are merged under the most common genes and DNA. In this sample the table shows around 120,000 distinct CDR3 sequences, 8.5% to 9% of which occur a single time. The ten largest account for roughly 1.5% of the sample. The specimen was whole blood. The receptor set was obtained from a human donor in good health. Some clones in this sample may be carry-over from other donors' samples. Donor details come from another sample of the same person, matched by shared clones.

This clonotype was picked up many times. The chain couples TRBV14 to TRBJ2-6, with TRBD1 as a possible D gene (6 bases). Germline-derived CDR1 and CDR2 are SGHDN and FVKESK. CDR3 length equals 19 residues. Trimming removed 0 bases at V and 2 bases at J, with 17 bases between. The DNA for the CDR3 is TGTGCCAGCAGCCAAGAGCCCAGGGGTCCCACCCCTGGGGCCAACGTCCTGACTTTC. This gives the protein CASSQEPRGPTPGANVLTF.

The table lists this clonotype with a few counts. The chain carries TRBV7-2 and TRBJ2-5; TRBD2 aligns across 12 bases. Looked up from germline, CDR1 is SGHTA and CDR2 is FQGNSA. The CDR3 consists of 16 residues. V lost 5 bases, J lost 4 bases, and 8 bases stayed unmatched. In DNA form, the CDR3 reads TGTGCCAGCAGCCACTCTAGCGGGGGGGCCGCAGAGACCCAGTACTTC. This codes for CASSHSSGGAAETQYF.

This clonotype was detected only a few times. The chain joins TRBV7-6 to TRBJ2-2, with 8 bases matching TRBD2. Germline V gene lookup returns CDR1 SGHVS and CDR2 FNYEAQ. V dropped 5 bases and J dropped 5; count of bases not matched to a gene: 13. This CDR3 region has 17 residues. The CDR3 loop is CASSAPGGAPGTGELFF. DNA of the CDR3: TGTGCCAGCAGCGCCCCGGGGGGGGCGCCTGGGACCGGGGAGCTGTTTTTT.

The gene calls are TRBV5-1 and TRBJ2-3, with TRBD2 as a possible D gene (6 bases). This CDR3 contains 16 residues. Germline V gene data show CDR1 as SGHRS and CDR2 as YFSETQ. The ends were cut back, 0 bases at V and 1 base at J, with 12 bases in the middle. CDR3 DNA sequence: TGCGCCAGCAGCTTGGTAAGGGGAGGAGGCACAGATACGCAGTATTTT. Its protein product is CASSLVRGGGTDTQYF.

The chain joins TRBV6-5 to TRBJ2-2, with 7 positions matching TRBD1. The length of the CDR3 is 17 residues. Germline values: CDR1 MNHEY, CDR2 SVGAGI. V gave up 5 bases and J gave up 8 bases; unmatched junction bases: 17. Written as DNA, the CDR3 is TGTGCCAGCAGTAAATGGGGCGAAGGGGGCTCGTCTGGGGAGCTGTTTTTT. Amino acids: CASSKWGEGGSSGELFF.

V and J are TRBV6-5 and TRBJ2-1; D is unresolved. Germline loops: CDR1 MNHEY, CDR2 SVGAGI. Deletions cut 6 bases from V and 9 bases from J, with 9 bases between. This CDR3 has 11 amino acids. CDR3 bases: TGTGCCAGCAGAAACTCGGGTGAGCAGTTCTTC. Its translation is CASRNSGEQFF.

The rearrangement uses TRBV28 and TRBJ1-1; 10 bases align to TRBD1. Germline V gene lookup returns CDR1 MDHEN and CDR2 SYDVKM. Trimming cost V 4 bases and J 5 bases; bases outside gene matches: 10. This CDR3 spans 16 amino acids. CDR3 amino acids: CASSSPWDRGTTEAFF. The CDR3 DNA is TGTGCCAGCAGTTCTCCCTGGGACAGGGGAACTACTGAAGCTTTCTTT.

The rearrangement joins TRBV7-2 to TRBJ2-3, with 11 bases identical to TRBD2. Germline trimming cut 4 bases from V and 7 bases from J; bases unmatched to any gene: 13. Per germline, CDR1 SGHTA and CDR2 FQGNSA. The CDR3 has 17 residues. The CDR3: CASSSTPIAGGPHTQYF. For the CDR3, the DNA is TGTGCCAGCAGCTCCACCCCGATAGCGGGGGGGCCGCATACGCAGTATTTT.

The chain uses TRBV7-2 and TRBJ2-3; D is uncertain. V lost 3 bases to trimming and J lost 6 bases, with 13 bases between them. The germline CDR1 and CDR2 sequences are SGHTA and FQGNSA. The length of the CDR3 is 14 residues. In DNA form, the CDR3 reads TGTGCCAGCAGCTTTCACGGCCTGGCCGATACGCAGTATTTT. Its translation is CASSFHGLADTQYF.

In this sample, this clonotype turned up many times. CDR3 sequence (DNA): TGTGCCACCAGCAGAGATGGGGACGAGCAGTACTTC. Amino acid sequence: CATSRDGDEQYF. V usage is TRBV15 and J usage is TRBJ2-7; D not resolved. The CDR3 length is 12 residues. The V and J ends lost 0 bases and 5 bases respectively, with 5 bases between them. Germline-derived CDR1 and CDR2 are LNHNV and YYDKDF (reference sequence).

This clonotype was counted a few times. The CDR3 reads CASSQTGNSYNEQFF. The CDR3 nucleotides read TGCGCCAGCAGTCAAACAGGGAATAGCTACAATGAGCAGTTCTTC. This chain connects TRBV4-1 to TRBJ2-1; possible D gene TRBD1, 6 bases. The CDR3 is 15 amino acids. CDR1 and CDR2 (germline): MGHRA, YSYEKL. The ends were cut back, 6 bases at V and 3 bases at J, with 15 bases in the middle.

A few counts support this clonotype. V usage is TRBV10-1 and J usage is TRBJ2-7; TRBD1 matches at 7 bases. This CDR3 comprises 13 residues. Unmatched junction bases numbered 5, after V lost 3 bases and J lost 6 bases. Germline CDR1 reads WNHNN; CDR2 reads SYGVQD (reference sequence). The CDR3 protein is CASSEATGVEQYF. The CDR3 DNA reads TGCGCCAGCAGTGAAGCTACAGGGGTCGAGCAGTACTTC.

This clonotype has a handful of counts. This chain links TRBV5-1 with TRBJ2-3, with 7 bases identical to TRBD2. CDR1 is SGHRS and CDR2 is YFSETQ in the germline V gene. The CDR3 covers 16 residues. The ends lost 0 bases at V and 7 bases at J; junction bases unmatched: 11. CDR3 amino acids: CASSLAVGGPKNTQYF. The DNA of the CDR3 is TGCGCCAGCAGCTTGGCGGTGGGAGGGCCGAAGAATACGCAGTATTTT.

The chain carries TRBV18 and TRBJ1-3; a weak D match, TRBD1 (5 bases). Trimming cost V 2 bases and J 7 bases, with 9 bases left between them. The CDR3 is 13 residues long. Germline CDR1 is KGHSH and CDR2 is LQKENI. The CDR3 nucleotides are TGTGCCAGCTCACCAGGGGCCTCCAACACCATATATTTT. It yields the protein CASSPGASNTIYF.

This sequence joins TRBV11-1 and TRBJ2-5; 8 nucleotides line up with TRBD1. From germline, CDR1 is SGHAT and CDR2 FQDESV (reference sequence). The trim removed 5 bases at V and 5 bases at J, leaving 4 bases unmatched. There are 13 residues in the CDR3. The CDR3 DNA reads TGTGCCAGCAGCCGACAGGGGCGGGAGACCCAGTACTTC. Protein product: CASSRQGRETQYF.

This clonotype has a count of ten or more. The rearrangement uses TRBV29-1 and TRBJ2-3; tentatively, D is TRBD2 (5 bases). The CDR3 is 11 residues long. Germline V gives CDR1 SQVTM, CDR2 ANQGSEA. V was trimmed by 2 bases and J by 10 bases, leaving 10 bases between them. The CDR3 bases are TGCAGCGTTGAAAAACTCGGGGCGCAGTATTTT. The encoded protein is CSVEKLGAQYF.

In this sample, this clonotype turned up a few times. The V and J genes are TRBV6-1 and TRBJ2-3; 7 positions agree with TRBD1. The ends lost 1 base at V and 2 bases at J; junction bases unmatched: 9. The CDR3 covers 17 residues. CDR1 MNHNS and CDR2 SASEGT come from the germline V gene. The CDR3 loop reads CASSEGLLTGTTDTQYF. Here the CDR3 DNA reads TGTGCCAGCAGTGAAGGGCTCCTGACAGGGACCACAGATACGCAGTATTTT.

This sequence joins TRBV5-1 and TRBJ2-2, with D possibly being TRBD2 (6 bases). Trimming removed 4 bases from V and 2 bases from J, with 12 bases in between. This CDR3 has 15 amino acids. Germline values: CDR1 SGHRS, CDR2 YFSETQ. CDR3 in amino acids: CASSGGTINTGELFF. CDR3 nucleotide sequence: TGCGCCAGCAGCGGAGGGACGATAAACACCGGGGAGCTGTTTTTT.

This clonotype was observed a handful of times. This chain uses TRBV7-8 with TRBJ2-7; D is perhaps TRBD2 (5 bases). V was shortened by 1 base and J by 3 bases, with 13 bases between the two germline ends. CDR3 length: 15 amino acids. Germline loops: CDR1 SGHVS, CDR2 FQNEAQ. The CDR3, as DNA: TGTGCCAGCAGCTTAGTCGGCGTTGGGAGCTACGAGCAGTACTTC. Its protein is CASSLVGVGSYEQYF.

This clonotype was picked up many times. CDR3 nucleotide sequence: TGCAGCGTTGACCCTCGGAGAGGGGGGAGAAGTCTATACAATGAGCAGTTCTTC. Protein: CSVDPRRGGRSLYNEQFF. The chain joins TRBV29-1 to TRBJ2-1, with D perhaps given as TRBD1 or TRBD2 (6 bases each). The CDR3 totals 18 residues. The V end was cut by 3 bases, the J end by 4 bases, with 25 bases between. The germline gives CDR1 SQVTM, CDR2 ANQGSEA.

The sample holds a few counts of this clonotype. The gene calls are TRBV19 and TRBJ1-5; no clear D. The V and J ends lost 7 bases and 3 bases respectively, with 7 bases between them. This CDR3 is 12 amino acids long. The germline V gene has CDR1 LNHDA and CDR2 SQIVND (reference sequence). The CDR3 region is CASKAHNQPQHF. CDR3 nucleotide sequence: TGTGCCAGTAAGGCCCACAATCAGCCCCAGCATTTT.

Only one count was recorded for this clonotype. This rearrangement joins TRBV12-3 or TRBV12-4 to TRBJ2-1, with D perhaps being TRBD1 or TRBD2 (6 bases each). V was clipped by 5 bases and J by 8 bases, with 10 bases between them. The CDR3 extends over 12 amino acids. The CDR3 loop reads CASSGGRDEQFF. The CDR3 coding sequence is TGTGCCAGCAGTGGGGGGCGTGATGAGCAGTTCTTC.

This clonotype was found a few times. The CDR3 region is CASSLAPGQGYEANTGELFF. The CDR3, as DNA: TGTGCCAGCAGCTTAGCCCCGGGACAGGGATACGAAGCGAACACCGGGGAGCTGTTTTTT. The gene calls are TRBV11-1 and TRBJ2-2, with 9 bases that match TRBD1. Germline CDR1 SGHAT, CDR2 FQDESV (reference sequence). The CDR3 is 20 amino acids. The V segment lost 0 bases and the J segment 0 bases; nucleotides outside the gene matches: 11.

This clonotype was counted once. A junction end diverges from the germline sequence, so it may reflect a read error. The chain joins TRBV5-1 to TRBJ1-6; 7 bases fit TRBD1. Per germline, CDR1 SGHRS and CDR2 YFSETQ. CDR3 length: 15 amino acids. This CDR3 is CTSSLETGLDSPLHF. CDR3 in DNA: TGCACCAGCAGCTTGGAGACAGGGTTGGATTCACCCCTCCACTTT.

This clonotype was detected ten times or more. The chain carries TRBV6-6 and TRBJ1-2; 10 nucleotides match TRBD1. Germline V gene data show CDR1 as MNHNY and CDR2 as SVGAGI (reference sequence). The CDR3 is made up of 15 amino acids. V trimming: 2 bases; J trimming: 5 bases; junction bases outside the gene matches: 5. Here the CDR3 DNA reads TGTGCCAGCAGTTACCGGACAGGGGGTTATTATGGCTACACCTTC. Amino acids: CASSYRTGGYYGYTF.

This clonotype has a handful of counts. The chain carries TRBV19 and TRBJ2-5; possibly TRBD1 or TRBD2 for D (5 bases each). Germline CDR1 LNHDA, CDR2 SQIVND (reference sequence). Trimming pared 4 bases from V and 1 base from J, leaving 10 bases between. The CDR3 extends over 14 amino acids. CDR3 DNA sequence: TGTGCCAGTAGTAGACTAAGGGGCCAAGAGACCCAGTACTTC. It specifies CASSRLRGQETQYF.

This clonotype was counted at least ten times. The chain uses TRBV29-1 and TRBJ2-3, with 10 bases that match TRBD1. The germline V gene encodes CDR1 SQVTM and CDR2 ANQGSEA. V gave up 8 bases and J gave up 4 bases; unmatched junction bases: 12. There are 15 residues in the CDR3. The CDR3 region has the DNA TGCAGCCCTACAATTCCGACAGGGGGCCCAGATACGCAGTATTTT. It yields the protein CSPTIPTGGPDTQYF.

In this sample, this clonotype turned up many times. V and J are TRBV5-1 and TRBJ2-3; TRBD2 is a possible D gene (6 bases). The V end was cut by 4 bases, the J end by 5 bases, with 11 bases between. Germline V gives CDR1 SGHRS, CDR2 YFSETQ. The CDR3 contains 13 residues. CDR3 sequence reads: CASSRLGGDTQYF. The CDR3 region has the DNA TGCGCCAGCAGCCGCCTGGGGGGAGATACGCAGTATTTT. Together with reference TRBV5-1 and TRBJ2-3, the CDR3 gives the full variable domain: KAGVTQTPRYLIKTRGQQVTLSCSPISGHRSVSWYQQTPGQGLQFLFEYFSETQRNKGNFPGRFSGRQFSNSRSEMNVSTLELGDSALYLCASSRLGGDTQYFGPGTRLTVL.

This clonotype appeared a few times. The DNA of the CDR3 is TGTGCCAGCAGCGTAGGGAGGGGGACTAGCGGAACCGGGGAGCTGTTTTTT. Amino acid sequence: CASSVGRGTSGTGELFF. The V call is TRBV9, the J call TRBJ2-2; TRBD2 aligns across 11 bases. J gave up 5 bases and V 0 bases, and 6 bases lay outside the gene matches. Looked up from germline, CDR1 is SGDLS and CDR2 is YYNGEE. The CDR3 is 17 amino acids.

The rearrangement links TRBV29-1 to TRBJ2-2; D is ambiguous. This CDR3 comprises 13 residues. The V gene lost 6 bases and the J gene lost 0 bases, with 8 bases spanning the gap. Germline V gene data show CDR1 as SQVTM and CDR2 as ANQGSEA. DNA for the CDR3: TGCAGCGTATTGACTGCGAACACCGGGGAGCTGTTTTTT. Translating it yields CSVLTANTGELFF.

The CDR3 loop reads CASSTRQGVGAYEQYF. The CDR3 DNA follows: TGTGCCAGCAGCACGCGACAGGGGGTTGGGGCCTACGAGCAGTACTTC. This chain uses TRBV2 with TRBJ2-7; 9 positions agree with TRBD1. V lost 6 bases and J lost 2; bases outside the gene matches: 11. The germline CDR1 and CDR2 sequences are SNHLY and FYNNEI. The CDR3 is 16 residues long.

This clonotype has just a few counts. The V call is TRBV27, the J call TRBJ2-3; no reliable D call. Germline-derived CDR1 and CDR2 are MNHEY and SMNVEV (reference sequence). The CDR3 is 13 residues long. Trimming shortened V by 0 bases and J by 5 bases, and 6 bases separated the two germline ends. CDR3 amino acids: CASSLSLGDTQYF. CDR3 coding DNA: TGTGCCAGCAGTTTATCGCTTGGAGATACGCAGTATTTT.